This T cell receptor beta chain was observed in a study of pediatric ulcerative colitis. Points from the study as a whole: Blood samples from a couple of patients yielded substantially fewer templates and were excluded from blood-rectal overlap analysis. No controls had the two rectal clonotypes shared by ulcerative colitis patients. Compared with controls, ulcerative colitis showed greater blood-rectum clone sharing.

No immunosuppressive drugs were given to ulcerative colitis patients before diagnostic colonoscopy. This CDR3 is built from 16 residues. Germline lookup yields CDR1 MGHDK and CDR2 SYGVNS. V lost 0 bases to trimming and J lost 6 bases, with 18 bases between them. Libraries were prepared by immunoSEQ multiplex PCR; TCRdb keeps only in-frame clonotypes and omits some of them. The sample shows more than 50,000 clones, 70% to 80% of them seen only once. Worth noting for this clone: Its antigen remains unknown.

This chain uses TRBV25-1 with TRBJ2-7; D is possibly TRBD2 (5 bases). This TCR derives from a boy aged 5-17 years with moderate ulcerative colitis. The sequencing sample was made of blood. The CDR3 protein is CASSEYDYEGSREQYF. The CDR3 DNA reads as TGTGCCAGCAGTGAATACGATTACGAGGGATCACGCGAGCAGTACTTC.